These 21 T cell receptor beta chains originate from one sample sequenced in a study of blood T cells in healthy people across ages. A sample-barcoded 5' primer and a J-beta primer mix were used in a second PCR of roughly 7 to 11 cycles. TCRdb ran MiXCR on the 5' RACE reads and lists one entry per CDR3 protein. Of 1.5 million to 2 million distinct CDR3 sequences listed, roughly 50% are singletons. The material sequenced was blood. The receptors were sampled from a woman aged 40 to 50 in good health.

A few counts support this clonotype. The rearrangement links TRBV27 to TRBJ1-6, with 7 bases lining up with TRBD1. The CDR3 totals 17 residues. Germline CDR1 reads MNHEY; CDR2 reads SMNVEV (reference sequence). The trim removed 5 bases at V and 7 bases at J, leaving 14 bases unmatched. The DNA for the CDR3 is TGTGCCAGCAGTCGCCTCCACACGACAGGGAACAATTCACCCCTCCACTTT. It specifies CASSRLHTTGNNSPLHF.

In this sample, this clonotype turned up a few times. The V and J genes are TRBV29-1 and TRBJ2-7, with TRBD1 matching 8 bases. J gave up 6 bases and V 5 bases, and 6 bases lay outside the gene matches. The CDR3 is 12 residues long. Per germline, CDR1 SQVTM and CDR2 ANQGSEA. The CDR3 here is CSVRTGNGEQYF. The CDR3 nucleotides are TGCAGCGTTAGGACAGGGAACGGCGAGCAGTACTTC.

The chain carries TRBV11-1 and TRBJ2-5, with D hard to call. The DNA end is more similar to TRBJ2-7, so the J call may be wrong. The CDR3 is 15 amino acids. Germline CDR1 reads SGHAT; CDR2 reads FQDESV (reference sequence). Here the CDR3 reads CASSLDCVSPYEQYF. CDR3 coding DNA: TGTGCCAGCAGCTTAGATTGTGTATCTCCCTACGAGCAGTACTTC.

V is TRBV7-9 and J is TRBJ1-1; no definite D call. V was trimmed by 0 bases and J by 4 bases, leaving 18 bases between them. The CDR3 is made up of 17 amino acids. Germline V gene lookup returns CDR1 SEHNR and CDR2 FQNEAQ (reference sequence). The CDR3 loop is CASSLARTFPWGTEAFF. The CDR3, as DNA: TGTGCCAGCAGCTTAGCCCGTACCTTCCCATGGGGCACTGAAGCTTTCTTT. The complete variable domain, with remaining parts taken from reference TRBV7-9 and TRBJ1-1, reads DTGVSQNPRHKITKRGQNVTFRCDPISEHNRLYWYRQTLGQGPEFLTYFQNEAQLEKSRLLSDRFSAERPKGSFSTLEIQRTEQGDSAMYLCASSLARTFPWGTEAFFGQGTRLTVV.

This clonotype was detected a few times. The rearrangement uses TRBV10-3 and TRBJ2-7; TRBD1 matches 9 bases. V shed 0 bases and J 6 bases; nucleotides not matched to a gene: 12. This CDR3 is built from 17 residues. The germline V gene has CDR1 ENHRY and CDR2 SYGVKD. CDR3 in amino acids: CAISESPGTGYSGEQYF. CDR3 DNA: TGTGCCATCAGTGAGTCCCCCGGGACAGGGTATTCAGGCGAGCAGTACTTC.

This clonotype was seen a few times. The gene calls are TRBV12-3 or TRBV12-4 and TRBJ1-2; D remains unclear. This CDR3 has 14 amino acids. Trimming removed 4 bases at V and 0 bases at J, with 9 bases between. The CDR3 coding sequence is TGTGCCAGCAGTTCCTCGACTTCTAACTATGGCTACACCTTC. This codes for CASSSSTSNYGYTF.

This clonotype was picked up a small number of times. This chain connects TRBV20-1 to TRBJ1-2; D gene ambiguous. This CDR3 is built from 12 residues. In germline, CDR1 is DFQATT, CDR2 SNEGSKA (reference sequence). The germline V and J ends were trimmed by 5 bases and 7 bases, with 14 bases remaining between them. This chain's CDR3 is CSAPTLESGYTF. CDR3 nucleotide sequence: TGCAGTGCTCCTACGCTGGAATCTGGCTACACCTTC.

A single count supports this clonotype. This sequence joins TRBV6-5 and TRBJ2-1, with 13 bases that match TRBD2. V shed 8 bases and J 7 bases; nucleotides not matched to a gene: 8. The CDR3 has 15 residues. Germline V gives CDR1 MNHEY, CDR2 SVGAGI. The CDR3 region has the DNA TGTGCCAGCGCGCCACTAGCGGGGGGGTATAATGAGCAGTTCTTC. Translating it yields CASAPLAGGYNEQFF.

This rearrangement joins TRBV11-2 to TRBJ2-7; perhaps TRBD2 as D (6 bases). Trimming took off 5 bases at V and 4 bases at J, with 15 bases between the two ends. The V gene's germline CDR1 is SGHAT and CDR2 FQNNGV. CDR3 length: 14 amino acids. As DNA, the CDR3 is TGTGCCAGCAGCCCATCGACGGGGGTATACGAGCAGTACTTC. It codes for CASSPSTGVYEQYF.

In its sample, this clonotype was seen a few times. The CDR3 spells CASSTGREQPQHF. As DNA, the CDR3 is TGTGCCAGCTCAACCGGACGGGAACAGCCCCAGCATTTT. J is TRBJ1-5 and V is TRBV18, with D uncertain. Germline V gives CDR1 KGHSH, CDR2 LQKENI. Trimming removed 5 bases at V and 7 bases at J, with 12 bases between. This CDR3 is 13 amino acids long.

The chain employs TRBV19 and TRBJ2-3; 7 bases map to TRBD2. CDR3 length equals 14 residues. Germline-derived CDR1 and CDR2 are LNHDA and SQIVND (reference sequence). The V and J ends lost 3 bases and 5 bases, in that order; junction bases with no gene match: 5. The CDR3 is CASSIRLAVDTQYF. In DNA form, the CDR3 reads TGTGCCAGTAGTATCAGACTAGCAGTAGATACGCAGTATTTT.

The chain uses TRBV5-1 and TRBJ2-6; perhaps TRBD1 as D (5 bases). V was shortened by 4 bases and J by 1 base, with 15 bases between the two germline ends. CDR3 length: 17 residues. The germline V gene has CDR1 SGHRS and CDR2 YFSETQ. The CDR3 region has the DNA TGCGCCAGCAGCCTGGGGCCCCATTCTTCTGGGGCCAACGTCCTGACTTTC. Residues: CASSLGPHSSGANVLTF.

The rearrangement joins TRBV7-2 to TRBJ2-3, with TRBD2 as a possible D gene (6 bases). Germline assignment: CDR1 SGHTA and CDR2 FQGNSA. CDR3 length equals 15 residues. V was trimmed by 4 bases and J by 4 bases, leaving 15 bases between them. The chain's CDR3 is CASSSGTQGADTQYF. Written as DNA, the CDR3 is TGTGCCAGCAGCTCCGGGACTCAAGGGGCAGATACGCAGTATTTT.

The J gene is TRBJ2-7, the V gene TRBV6-1; D not resolved. The CDR3 consists of 12 residues. Trimming removed 7 bases at V and 6 bases at J, with 13 bases between. Germline assignment: CDR1 MNHNS and CDR2 SASEGT. The CDR3 DNA reads as TGTGCCAGCACCTACTGGTCAGCCGAGCAGTACTTC. This sequence encodes CASTYWSAEQYF.

V and J are TRBV4-3 and TRBJ1-5, with a tentative D call TRBD1 (6 bases). Germline assignment: CDR1 LGHNA and CDR2 YSLEER. CDR3 length: 15 amino acids. The V end was cut by 2 bases, the J end by 0 bases, with 8 bases between. CDR3 region: CASSQTGNSNQPQHF. CDR3 DNA: TGCGCCAGCAGCCAAACAGGGAATAGCAATCAGCCCCAGCATTTT.

This clonotype has a single count. Germline is not matched at one junction end, which may reflect a read error. The V call is TRBV12-3 or TRBV12-4, the J call TRBJ2-3, with D perhaps TRBD2 (5 bases). This CDR3 has 14 residues. This chain's CDR3 is CASSLGASTDTEYF. In nucleotides, the CDR3 is TGTGCCAGCAGTTTAGGAGCTAGCACAGATACGGAGTATTTT.

The rearrangement joins TRBV20-1 to TRBJ2-5, with TRBD1 identical over 7 bases. Trimming cost V 6 bases and J 2 bases; bases outside gene matches: 9. In germline, CDR1 is DFQATT, CDR2 SNEGSKA (reference sequence). The CDR3 sequence is 14 residues long. CDR3 coding DNA: TGCAGTGCCCCCGACAGGGTGATACAAGAGACCCAGTACTTC. It encodes CSAPDRVIQETQYF.

DNA for the CDR3: TGTGCCAGCAGCTGGGGAATAGGGGAAAATCAGCCCCAGCATTTT. It codes for CASSWGIGENQPQHF. This chain links TRBV7-6 with TRBJ1-5; D is perhaps TRBD1 (5 bases). V lost 4 bases and J lost 4, with 14 bases in between. The CDR3 extends over 15 amino acids. The V gene's germline CDR1 is SGHVS and CDR2 FNYEAQ.

This clonotype was picked up one time. The V gene is TRBV11-2, the J gene TRBJ2-1; D assignment may be TRBD1 or TRBD2 (6 bases each). The V gene's germline CDR1 is SGHAT and CDR2 FQNNGV. The CDR3 is 11 residues long. Trimming stripped 2 bases from V and 15 bases from J, with 11 bases between. CDR3 sequence reads: CASSLYREAFF. The CDR3 bases are TGTGCCAGCAGCTTATACAGGGAGGCGTTCTTC.

With regard to this clonotype: One junction end does not reproduce the germline sequence, and a read error may be involved. This chain connects TRBV20-1 to TRBJ2-3, with TRBD2 as a possible D gene (5 bases). The CDR3 length is 15 residues. Germline CDR1 reads DFQATT; CDR2 reads SNEGSKA (reference sequence). This chain's CDR3 is CSARDAGPSTDAQYF. The CDR3 DNA sequence: TGCAGTGCTAGGGATGCAGGCCCTAGCACAGATGCGCAGTATTTT.

This chain uses TRBV12-3 or TRBV12-4 with TRBJ2-3; TRBD1 is a possible D gene (6 bases). The length of the CDR3 is 12 residues. V dropped 9 bases and J dropped 3 bases, with 10 bases sitting between them. This chain's CDR3 is CASGGQTDTQYF. The CDR3, as DNA: TGTGCCAGTGGGGGACAAACAGATACGCAGTATTTT.